These 9 T cell receptor beta chains were sequenced from one sample in a study of tumor-infiltrating lymphocytes in primary liver carcinoma. Co-extraction of both nucleic acids (RNA and DNA) used roughly 18-32 mg of unsorted bulk tissue. TCR beta cDNA came from about 0.45 ug total RNA, primed with a constant-region primer. Libraries for TCR beta were built through three nested multiplex PCR rounds, which together made up a slightly modified ARM-PCR procedure. TRBV1-TRBV30 forward and Cbeta reverse primers drove the first two roughly 9-cycle rounds. TCRdb re-called the multiplex PCR reads with MiXCR, one entry per CDR3 protein. The sample holds under 45,000 distinct CDR3 sequences, around 70% seen once. The sequenced sample was liver tumor tissue from sampling region 2. As to subset: tumor region T2, inferior pole. Receptors originate from a man aged 35 to 55 with primary liver carcinoma and hepatitis B virus infection.

A remark on this clonotype: Germline is not matched at one junction end, which may reflect a read error. V and J are TRBV6-1 and TRBJ1-2; D gene ambiguous. The CDR3 is 15 amino acids. The V gene's germline CDR1 is MNHNS and CDR2 SASEGT. The CDR3 DNA reads as TGTGCCAGCAGTGAAATAAGGGATGGAGACTATAGCTACACCTTC. This translates into CASSEIRDGDYSYTF.

As for this clonotype: Lacking the conserved final phenylalanine or tryptophan, this CDR3 likely reflects a read error. The chain combines TRBV6-1 with TRBJ2-7, with D possibly being TRBD1 (5 bases). This CDR3 has 16 amino acids. The germline CDR1 and CDR2 sequences are MNHNS and SASEGT. The CDR3 sequence: CASTEVRTQGSYEQYS. DNA of the CDR3: TGTGCCAGCACTGAAGTTAGGACACAAGGTTCCTACGAGCAGTACTCC.

Only a few counts were recorded for this clonotype. Possible read error: a much larger clone is one base away. The chain links TRBV7-9 to TRBJ2-7, with a possible D match to TRBD2 (6 bases). CDR3 length equals 16 residues. Germline V lookup: CDR1 SEHNR, CDR2 FQNEAQ (reference sequence). The V and J ends lost 3 bases and 6 bases respectively, with 21 bases between them. Here the CDR3 reads CASSLRNRAKGGEQYF. Here the CDR3 DNA reads TGTGCCAGCAGCTTGCGGAATAGGGCCAAGGGAGGCGAGCAGTACTTC.

Concerning this clonotype: No conserved phenylalanine or tryptophan ends this CDR3, so it is likely a read error. Here the CDR3 reads CASSVDNDTQYL. The CDR3 nucleotides read TGCGCCAGCAGTGTAGACAACGATACGCAGTATCTT. The rearrangement links TRBV10-2 to TRBJ2-3, with unresolved D. The CDR3 extends over 12 amino acids. Trimming stripped 4 bases from V and 6 bases from J, with 8 bases between. CDR1 and CDR2 from the germline V gene are WSHSY and SAAADI.

Notes on this clonotype: The junction shows a germline mismatch at one end, possibly a read error. The V and J genes are TRBV29-1 and TRBJ2-2, with D possibly being TRBD2 (5 bases). Germline V CDR1 and CDR2: SQVTM, ANQGSEA. This CDR3 comprises 16 residues. CDR3: CSVGIKRPLNTGELFF. The CDR3 DNA follows: TGCAGCGTAGGAATTAAGCGGCCCCTGAACACCGGTGAGCTGTTTTTT.

This clonotype was seen just once. This sequence may be a read error, since a much larger clone differs from it by one base. The chain recombines TRBV16 with TRBJ1-3; 7 bases are shared with TRBD1. Per the germline V gene, CDR1 is KGHSY and CDR2 is FQNENV. CDR3 length equals 17 residues. J lost 0 bases, V lost 8 bases, and 13 bases had no gene match. CDR3 sequence reads: CASSEQGLGSSGNTIYF. The CDR3 region has the DNA TGTGCCAGCTCCGAACAGGGGCTTGGTAGCTCTGGAAACACCATATATTTT. Drawing the rest from reference TRBV16 and TRBJ1-3, the complete variable domain is GEEVAQTPKHLVRGEGQKAKLYCAPIKGHSYVFWYQQVLKNEFKFLISFQNENVFDETGMPKERFSAKCLPNSPCSLEIQATKLEDSAVYFCASSEQGLGSSGNTIYFGEGSWLTVV.

By proportion, this clonotype is medium-sized. The chain carries TRBV5-6 and TRBJ1-2; D is ambiguous. The CDR3 sequence is 11 residues long. The germline gives CDR1 SGHDT, CDR2 YYEEEE. Trimming pared 1 base from V and 8 bases from J, leaving 6 bases between. The CDR3 loop is CASSLNGGYTF. CDR3 sequence (DNA): TGTGCCAGCAGCTTGAACGGGGGCTACACCTTC.

Comment on this clonotype: One junction end disagrees with the germline gene, perhaps due to a read error. This chain joins TRBV7-9 and TRBJ2-6; D ambiguous. CDR1 and CDR2 from the germline V gene are SEHNR and FQNEAQ (reference sequence). The CDR3 covers 15 residues. The CDR3 reads CASLGNSPGVNVLTF. The CDR3 nucleotides read TGTGCCAGCCTGGGTAATTCGCCTGGGGTCAACGTCCTGACTTTC.

This clonotype occurred a few times. The rearrangement joins TRBV11-2 to TRBJ2-1, with 9 positions matching TRBD2. Germline trimming cut 8 bases from V and 4 bases from J; bases unmatched to any gene: 12. This CDR3 region has 16 residues. Per the germline V gene, CDR1 is SGHAT and CDR2 is FQNNGV. DNA of the CDR3: TGTGCCAGCGGCCCTCCACGGACTAGCGCATACAATGAGCAGTTCTTC. Encoded protein: CASGPPRTSAYNEQFF.